The next 32 T cell receptor beta chains were all read from a single sample in a study of siplizumab effects on memory and regulatory T cells (dated by TCRdb to about 2019). Library preparation was by the immunoSEQ multiplex PCR assay. Imported from immuneACCESS, the table was reduced by TCRdb to in-frame sequences with V and J called. These copies leave out some clones; in studies compared against another copy, an unresolved V gene accounts for under half, and the cause of the remainder is not known. This sample lists roughly 120,000 clones; roughly 94% were detected once. In total, the top ten clones hold roughly 0.75% of the sample. Sequencing was performed on Tregs sorted from blood. These TCRs come from a human donor in good health.

The rearrangement joins TRBV10-3 to TRBJ2-1; a weak D match, TRBD2 (5 bases). Germline loops: CDR1 ENHRY, CDR2 SYGVKD. The CDR3 consists of 13 residues. The V and J ends lost 5 bases and 11 bases respectively, with 16 bases between them. CDR3: CAISPDGNGKQFF. As DNA, the CDR3 is TGTGCCATCAGTCCCGACGGGAACGGGAAGCAGTTCTTC.

The V and J genes are TRBV5-6 and TRBJ1-2; D is uncertain. Trimming left V 4 bases short and J 7 bases short, with 11 bases between. In germline, CDR1 is SGHDT, CDR2 YYEEEE. The CDR3 is 12 residues long. The CDR3 protein is CASSPRYGGYTF. For the CDR3, the DNA is TGTGCCAGCAGCCCGAGGTACGGTGGCTACACCTTC. Complete variable domain (other parts from reference TRBV5-6 and TRBJ1-2): DAGVTQSPTHLIKTRGQQVTLRCSPKSGHDTVSWYQQALGQGPQFIFQYYEEEERQRGNFPDRFSGHQFPNYSSELNVNALLLGDSALYLCASSPRYGGYTFGSGTRLTVV.

V is TRBV2 and J is TRBJ2-1; TRBD2 matches 9 bases. The CDR3 consists of 16 residues. CDR1 and CDR2 from the germline V gene are SNHLY and FYNNEI. J lost 3 bases, V lost 6 bases, and 9 bases had no gene match. CDR3 bases: TGTGCCAGCAGCCGGGGAAATAGCGGGAGCTACAATGAGCAGTTCTTC. It specifies CASSRGNSGSYNEQFF.

V is TRBV25-1 and J is TRBJ2-1; D might be TRBD1 (5 bases). CDR1 MGHDK and CDR2 SYGVNS come from the germline V gene. V lost 4 bases and J 0 bases, leaving 7 bases between the germline ends. This CDR3 region has 14 residues. The CDR3 loop is CASSAGYSYNEQFF. Written as DNA, the CDR3 is TGTGCCAGCAGTGCAGGGTACTCCTACAATGAGCAGTTCTTC.

J is TRBJ2-7 and V is TRBV5-4, with 7 bases aligning to TRBD2. Germline V gene sequence: CDR1 SGHNT, CDR2 YYREEE (reference sequence). Trimming took 6 bases from V and 5 from J; bases not matched to a gene: 8. The CDR3 has 13 amino acids. CDR3 residues: CASIQRGENEQYF. CDR3 sequence (DNA): TGTGCCAGCATCCAACGGGGGGAAAACGAGCAGTACTTC.

This sequence joins TRBV9 and TRBJ2-2; no definite D call. V was pared by 1 base and J by 5 bases, with 6 bases between. The germline CDR1 and CDR2 sequences are SGDLS and YYNGEE. CDR3 length: 13 residues. This CDR3 is CASSVFGTGELFF. Here the CDR3 DNA reads TGTGCCAGCAGCGTATTCGGAACCGGGGAGCTGTTTTTT. Supplemented by reference TRBV9 and TRBJ2-2, the full variable domain reads DSGVTQTPKHLITATGQRVTLRCSPRSGDLSVYWYQQSLDQGLQFLIQYYNGEERAKGNILERFSAQQFPDLHSELNLSSLELGDSALYFCASSVFGTGELFFGEGSRLTVL.

V and J are TRBV5-6 and TRBJ2-5, with D hard to call. The last part of the DNA fits TRBJ2-7 better; the J call may be wrong. The CDR3 extends over 14 amino acids. CDR1 is SGHDT, CDR2 YYEEEE, per germline. CDR3: CASSLAHSLNEQYF. DNA for the CDR3: TGTGCCAGCAGCTTGGCCCACTCGCTTAACGAGCAGTACTTC.

The gene calls are TRBV5-4 and TRBJ1-5; TRBD1 is a possible D gene (6 bases). Germline CDR1 and CDR2: SGHNT and YYREEE (reference sequence). The V end was cut by 4 bases, the J end by 1 base, with 12 bases between. The CDR3 covers 15 residues. The CDR3 DNA reads as TGTGCCAGCAGCGTGTCAGGGGCAAGCAATCAGCCCCAGCATTTT. Amino acid sequence: CASSVSGASNQPQHF. Together with reference TRBV5-4 and TRBJ1-5, the CDR3 gives the full variable domain: ETGVTQSPTHLIKTRGQQVTLRCSSQSGHNTVSWYQQALGQGPQFIFQYYREEENGRGNFPPRFSGLQFPNYSSELNVNALELDDSALYLCASSVSGASNQPQHFGDGTRLSIL.

The rearrangement links TRBV10-3 to TRBJ2-3; D is perhaps TRBD1 (6 bases). The V end lost 7 bases, the J end lost 4 bases, and 6 bases lay between the germline ends. Germline CDR1 reads ENHRY; CDR2 reads SYGVKD. This CDR3 is 11 amino acids long. The CDR3: CAIKGADTQYF. For the CDR3, the DNA is TGTGCCATCAAGGGGGCAGATACGCAGTATTTT.

The genes are TRBV7-3 and TRBJ2-7; perhaps TRBD2 as D (6 bases). The germline V gene encodes CDR1 SGHTA and CDR2 FQGTGA. The CDR3 spans 15 residues. V was pared by 6 bases and J by 2 bases, with 17 bases between. The CDR3 coding sequence is TGTGCCAGCAGTTATGGGCGGGGCTTTCCCTACGAGCAGTACTTC. Encoded protein: CASSYGRGFPYEQYF.

The gene calls are TRBV7-9 and TRBJ2-2; weak D call: TRBD1 (6 bases). CDR1 is SEHNR, CDR2 FQNEAQ, per germline (reference sequence). The germline V and J ends were trimmed by 10 bases and 4 bases, with 10 bases remaining between them. This CDR3 contains 12 residues. CDR3 in amino acids: CANWGPTGELFF. CDR3 DNA: TGTGCCAACTGGGGGCCCACCGGGGAGCTGTTTTTT.

The V call is TRBV5-1, the J call TRBJ2-3; D is unresolved. V lost 0 bases, J lost 0 bases, and 8 bases lay in between. Germline lookup yields CDR1 SGHRS and CDR2 YFSETQ. The CDR3 contains 15 residues. CDR3 DNA: TGCGCCAGCAGCTTGGCGGGCCGAAGCACAGATACGCAGTATTTT. As protein: CASSLAGRSTDTQYF.

By sample fraction, this clone is medium-sized. CDR3 sequence (DNA): TGTGCCAGCAGCGTAGAGAGCAATCAGCCCCAGCATTTT. Translated, it gives CASSVESNQPQHF. V usage is TRBV9 and J usage is TRBJ1-5; D is uncertain. The germline V and J ends were trimmed by 0 bases and 1 base, with 2 bases remaining between them. The CDR3 runs 13 residues. The germline V gene encodes CDR1 SGDLS and CDR2 YYNGEE.

On this clone itself: Sequence at one end of the junction differs from germline and may be a read error. The CDR3 sequence is CASSLDGIVAGRFF. Written as DNA, the CDR3 is TGTGCCAGCAGCTTAGATGGAATAGTAGCGGGACGCTTTTTT. The rearrangement uses TRBV11-2 and TRBJ1-1, with D perhaps TRBD1 (5 bases). CDR1 and CDR2 from the germline V gene are SGHAT and FQNNGV. The CDR3 is 14 residues long. The full variable domain, with the rest looked up from reference TRBV11-2 and TRBJ1-1, is EAGVAQSPRYKIIEKRQSVAFWCNPISGHATLYWYQQILGQGPKLLIQFQNNGVVDDSQLPKDRFSAERLKGVDSTLKIQPAKLEDSAVYLCASSLDGIVAGRFFGQGTRLTVV.

This chain uses TRBV5-6 with TRBJ2-2; unclear D gene. Germline CDR1 and CDR2: SGHDT and YYEEEE. V lost 4 bases and J lost 4, with 11 bases in between. This CDR3 region has 14 residues. DNA for the CDR3: TGTGCCAGCAGCAATCGACGGGCCACCGGGGAGCTGTTTTTT. Translated, it gives CASSNRRATGELFF.

In this sample, this clone turned up once. V usage is TRBV5-4 and J usage is TRBJ1-1; D perhaps matches TRBD1 (6 bases). Per the germline V gene, CDR1 is SGHNT and CDR2 is YYREEE (reference sequence). Trimming pared 5 bases from V and 4 bases from J, leaving 12 bases between. This CDR3 has 13 residues. As DNA, the CDR3 is TGTGCCAGCAGACTAACAGGGTTCACTGAAGCTTTCTTT. Residues: CASRLTGFTEAFF.

This chain uses TRBV7-8 with TRBJ1-5; D not resolved. Per the germline V gene, CDR1 is SGHVS and CDR2 is FQNEAQ. This CDR3 region has 16 residues. V shed 1 base and J shed 4 bases, with 14 bases lying between them. CDR3 residues: CASSLGPGGTNQPQHF. Written as DNA, the CDR3 is TGTGCCAGCAGCTTAGGTCCGGGAGGAACTAATCAGCCCCAGCATTTT.

The V gene is TRBV7-2, the J gene TRBJ2-5; TRBD1 agrees at 7 bases. The CDR3 is 14 amino acids. Germline CDR1 SGHTA, CDR2 FQGNSA. Trimming removed 2 bases from V and 2 bases from J; junction bases left unmatched: 2. The CDR3 region has the DNA TGTGCCAGCAGCTTATTCAGGGGGCAAGAGACCCAGTACTTC. Its translation is CASSLFRGQETQYF.

The J gene is TRBJ1-2, the V gene TRBV7-3, with 8 nucleotides matching TRBD1. The V gene end was trimmed by 3 bases and the J gene end by 2 bases; junction bases not matched to a gene: 2. This CDR3 is built from 14 residues. Germline CDR1 is SGHTA and CDR2 is FQGTGA. In nucleotides, the CDR3 is TGTGCCAGCAGCTTGTCAGGGGGCAACTATGGCTACACCTTC. Translated, it gives CASSLSGGNYGYTF. The full variable domain, in which reference TRBV7-3 and TRBJ1-2 provide the parts outside the CDR3, is GAGVSQTPSNKVTEKGKYVELRCDPISGHTALYWYRQSLGQGPEFLIYFQGTGAADDSGLPNDRFFAVRPEGSVSTLKIQRTERGDSAVYLCASSLSGGNYGYTFGSGTRLTVV.

The rearrangement joins TRBV7-2 to TRBJ2-1, with a weak D call TRBD2 (7 bases). CDR1 and CDR2 (germline): SGHTA, FQGNSA. V was pared by 5 bases and J by 9 bases, with 23 bases between. The CDR3 covers 16 residues. CDR3 coding DNA: TGTGCCAGCAGCAAATTCCCCCGGGGGGCGCTTCCTGAGCAGTTCTTC. Translating it yields CASSKFPRGALPEQFF.

This chain connects TRBV5-1 to TRBJ1-6, with D uncertain. This CDR3 has 14 amino acids. V was shortened by 0 bases and J by 10 bases, with 11 bases between the two germline ends. The germline gives CDR1 SGHRS, CDR2 YFSETQ. CDR3 bases: TGCGCCAGCAGCTTGGCAGTCACTAGATCACCCCTCCACTTT. Its translation is CASSLAVTRSPLHF. Based on the CDR3 plus reference TRBV5-1 and TRBJ1-6, the full variable domain is KAGVTQTPRYLIKTRGQQVTLSCSPISGHRSVSWYQQTPGQGLQFLFEYFSETQRNKGNFPGRFSGRQFSNSRSEMNVSTLELGDSALYLCASSLAVTRSPLHFGNGTRLTVT.

Notes on this clone: The same CDR3 also results from other DNA sequences found in this sample. The chain uses TRBV7-8 and TRBJ2-7, with D possibly matching TRBD2 (5 bases). There are 13 residues in the CDR3. Trimming cost V 6 bases and J 5 bases, with 14 bases left between them. Germline V lookup: CDR1 SGHVS, CDR2 FQNEAQ. As DNA, the CDR3 is TGTGCCAGCAGGTTTGGAGGTTCCGACGAGCAGTACTTC. Its translation is CASRFGGSDEQYF. The full variable domain, its missing parts supplied by reference TRBV7-8 and TRBJ2-7, is GAGVSQSPRYKVAKRGQDVALRCDPISGHVSLFWYQQALGQGPEFLTYFQNEAQLDKSGLPSDRFFAERPEGSVSTLKIQRTQQEDSAVYLCASRFGGSDEQYFGPGTRLTVT.

This chain connects TRBV11-3 to TRBJ2-7, with 7 bases aligning to TRBD1. Germline V gene sequence: CDR1 SGHNT, CDR2 YENEEA. With V trimmed by 0 bases and J by 2 bases, 1 base remained unmatched. This CDR3 is built from 14 residues. CDR3 nucleotides: TGTGCCAGCAGCTTAGAGACAGGGCCCTACGAGCAGTACTTC. Translation gives CASSLETGPYEQYF.

The chain is built from TRBV5-6 and TRBJ2-5; D might be TRBD2 (5 bases). Germline V CDR1 and CDR2: SGHDT, YYEEEE. Between the trimmed V and J ends, which lost 0 bases and 3 bases, there was a span of 12 bases. The CDR3 extends over 15 amino acids. DNA of the CDR3: TGTGCCAGCAGCTTGGTGGGAGAAAATAAAGAGACCCAGTACTTC. This translates into CASSLVGENKETQYF.

The genes are TRBV6-1 and TRBJ1-1, with D possibly being TRBD1 (6 bases). V was pared by 5 bases and J by 1 base, with 8 bases between. The CDR3 contains 13 residues. Germline lookup yields CDR1 MNHNS and CDR2 SASEGT. CDR3 in amino acids: CASSQGWNTEAFF. The DNA of the CDR3 is TGTGCCAGCAGTCAGGGGTGGAACACTGAAGCTTTCTTT.

The chain carries TRBV29-1 and TRBJ2-1; tentatively, D is TRBD2 (5 bases). V dropped 0 bases and J dropped 6 bases, with 9 bases sitting between them. This CDR3 spans 13 amino acids. Looked up from germline, CDR1 is SQVTM and CDR2 is ANQGSEA. CDR3 loop: CSVEDREGNEQFF. The CDR3 DNA follows: TGCAGCGTTGAAGATCGAGAGGGCAATGAGCAGTTCTTC.

This chain uses TRBV19 with TRBJ2-3; tentative D call: TRBD2 (7 bases). CDR3 length: 15 residues. Germline values: CDR1 LNHDA, CDR2 SQIVND (reference sequence). V was trimmed by 3 bases and J by 4 bases, leaving 14 bases between them. CDR3 sequence (DNA): TGTGCCAGTAGTATGACCGGGGAGGGGGCAGATACGCAGTATTTT. This translates into CASSMTGEGADTQYF.

This clone was seen more than once but under ten times. The chain combines TRBV6-1 with TRBJ1-6, with a possible D match to TRBD1 (5 bases). Germline V gives CDR1 MNHNS, CDR2 SASEGT. Trimming stripped 0 bases from V and 7 bases from J, with 10 bases between. The CDR3 is 15 amino acids. CDR3 nucleotides: TGTGCCAGCAGTGAAGCGGGACGGCTAAATTCACCCCTCCACTTT. This gives the protein CASSEAGRLNSPLHF.

This clone was observed a single time. The chain joins TRBV6-5 to TRBJ2-2, with 10 bases lining up with TRBD1. Germline CDR1 reads MNHEY; CDR2 reads SVGAGI. The CDR3 consists of 15 residues. V was clipped by 7 bases and J by 6 bases; unmatched bases: 8. The CDR3 spells CASTRDRGDPGELFF. The CDR3 nucleotides read TGTGCCAGCACCCGGGACAGGGGCGATCCCGGGGAGCTGTTTTTT.

V gene TRBV2 combines with J gene TRBJ1-4, with D possibly TRBD1 on 6 matching bases. The CDR3 is made up of 15 amino acids. Per the germline V gene, CDR1 is SNHLY and CDR2 is FYNNEI. V lost 5 bases and J 5 bases, leaving 15 bases between the germline ends. The CDR3: CASSSSGAPNEKLFF. The CDR3 DNA is TGTGCCAGCAGTTCGTCAGGGGCTCCGAATGAAAAACTGTTTTTT.

This clone was seen a single time. The chain links TRBV15 to TRBJ2-5, with D perhaps matching TRBD1 (7 bases). The CDR3 has 15 residues. The germline CDR1 and CDR2 sequences are LNHNV and YYDKDF (reference sequence). Trimming took off 0 bases at V and 5 bases at J, with 13 bases between the two ends. The CDR3: CATSRDRRGPETQYF. CDR3 nucleotide sequence: TGTGCCACCAGCAGAGATCGGAGGGGGCCCGAGACCCAGTACTTC.

The chain couples TRBV5-4 to TRBJ1-2, with 9 positions matching TRBD1. The V segment lost 3 bases and the J segment 0 bases; nucleotides outside the gene matches: 3. This CDR3 is built from 15 residues. Germline lookup yields CDR1 SGHNT and CDR2 YYREEE (reference sequence). CDR3 coding DNA: TGTGCCAGCAGCTGGGACAGGGTATCTAACTATGGCTACACCTTC. It yields the protein CASSWDRVSNYGYTF.